Presented here are 26 T cell receptor beta chains from one specimen sequenced in a study of breast tumors, draining lymph nodes, adjacent tissues. TCRdb reprocessed the multiplex PCR reads via MiXCR and lists one record per CDR3 protein. The sample has 200,000 to 250,000 distinct CDR3 sequences; 32% are singletons. Samples came from axillary lymph nodes draining the breast cancer. The sequencing input was axillary lymph node tissue. The receptors come from a female donor with breast cancer. Some clones in this sample may be carry-over from other donors' samples.

Only a few counts were recorded for this clonotype. The chain carries TRBV28 and TRBJ1-5; weak D call: TRBD1 (5 bases). Between the trimmed V and J ends, which lost 0 bases and 0 bases, there was a span of 12 bases. The CDR3 consists of 17 residues. The germline CDR1 and CDR2 sequences are MDHEN and SYDVKM. CDR3 loop: CASSLWVRGDSNQPQHF. In DNA form, the CDR3 reads TGTGCCAGCAGTTTATGGGTCCGGGGGGATAGCAATCAGCCCCAGCATTTT.

The rearrangement links TRBV19 to TRBJ1-5; 9 positions agree with TRBD1. Germline V lookup: CDR1 LNHDA, CDR2 SQIVND (reference sequence). The CDR3 contains 18 residues. V lost 3 bases and J lost 7; bases outside the gene matches: 16. CDR3 sequence (DNA): TGTGCCAGTAGTATTGGGGCGGGACAGGGTCTCAACGAGCAGCCCCAGCATTTT. This gives the protein CASSIGAGQGLNEQPQHF.

This clonotype was seen ten or more times. This sequence joins TRBV4-1 and TRBJ1-4, with D tentatively TRBD1 (5 bases). V lost 4 bases to trimming and J lost 7 bases, with 16 bases between them. Germline V gives CDR1 MGHRA, CDR2 YSYEKL. The CDR3 spans 15 residues. The CDR3 loop is CASSPGGYKGEKLFF. The CDR3 region has the DNA TGCGCCAGCAGCCCCGGGGGGTATAAGGGTGAAAAACTGTTTTTT.

This clonotype was counted at least ten times. This rearrangement joins TRBV5-8 to TRBJ2-3; either TRBD1 or TRBD2 may supply D (6 bases each). This CDR3 has 15 amino acids. Germline assignment: CDR1 SGHTS and CDR2 YDEGEE. Between the trimmed V and J ends, which lost 7 bases and 0 bases, there was a span of 15 bases. CDR3 bases: TGTGCCAGCGCCACCGGGGGCCCTAGCACAGATACGCAGTATTTT. Translating it yields CASATGGPSTDTQYF.

A word on this clonotype: At one end the junction does not follow the germline gene, possibly because of a read error. CDR3 DNA: TGTGCCGGCAGCTTAGTAGTGACTAGCGGAAAAGGGGATACGCAGTATTTT. This sequence encodes CAGSLVVTSGKGDTQYF. The chain links TRBV5-5 to TRBJ2-3; TRBD2 matches 9 bases. Germline assignment: CDR1 SGHKS and CDR2 YYEKEE (reference sequence). CDR3 size: 17 residues. The full variable domain, in which reference TRBV5-5 and TRBJ2-3 provide the parts outside the CDR3, is DAGVTQSPTHLIKTRGQQVTLRCSPISGHKSVSWYQQVLGQGPQFIFQYYEKEERGRGNFPDRFSARQFPNYSSELNVNALLLGDSALYLCAGSLVVTSGKGDTQYFGPGTRLTVL.

The chain is built from TRBV7-2 and TRBJ2-5, with 11 nucleotides matching TRBD2. The CDR3 has 16 residues. Germline trimming cut 0 bases from V and 3 bases from J; bases unmatched to any gene: 3. Germline CDR1 is SGHTA and CDR2 is FQGNSA. Written as DNA, the CDR3 is TGTGCCAGCAGCTTAGCGACTAGCGGGGACGAAGAGACCCAGTACTTC. Its protein is CASSLATSGDEETQYF.

The chain has TRBV24-1 and TRBJ2-1; 11 nucleotides match TRBD2. This CDR3 is built from 13 residues. After removal of 9 bases from V and 6 bases from J, the junction contained 3 bases not matched to a gene. The germline V gene has CDR1 KGHDR and CDR2 SFDVKD. The CDR3 sequence is CATRGLAGNEQFF. The CDR3 nucleotides read TGTGCCACCCGTGGACTAGCGGGCAATGAGCAGTTCTTC.

A note on this clonotype: A clone one base away is much larger, so this may be a read error. In DNA form, the CDR3 reads TGTGTCAGCAGCTTAGGGGTGAACACTGAAGCTTTCTTT. Its translation is CVSSLGVNTEAFF. The rearrangement joins TRBV7-3 to TRBJ1-1; possible D gene TRBD1, 5 bases. In germline, CDR1 is SGHTA, CDR2 FQGTGA. The CDR3 covers 13 residues.

This clonotype was seen repeatedly, ten times or more. This chain joins TRBV20-1 and TRBJ2-7; D is perhaps TRBD1 (6 bases). Looked up from germline, CDR1 is DFQATT and CDR2 is SNEGSKA (reference sequence). Trimming removed 0 bases from V and 6 bases from J, with 9 bases in between. The CDR3 extends over 12 amino acids. The CDR3 region has the DNA TGCAGTGCTAGAGATGGGGGCGGCGAGCAGTACTTC. Translation gives CSARDGGGEQYF.

For this clonotype: A clone one base away is much larger, so this may be a read error. The rearrangement links TRBV11-2 to TRBJ2-1, with D possibly being TRBD2 (7 bases). The CDR3 runs to 16 residues. The germline CDR1 and CDR2 sequences are SGHAT and FQNNGV. CDR3 sequence: CASSPGGLADYNEQLF. The CDR3 coding sequence is TGTGCCAGCAGCCCCGGGGGGCTAGCGGATTACAATGAGCAGCTCTTC.

This clonotype appeared many times. The chain uses TRBV5-1 and TRBJ1-2, with 7 bases that match TRBD1. CDR1 and CDR2 from the germline V gene are SGHRS and YFSETQ. The CDR3 has 13 amino acids. V lost 0 bases and J lost 8; bases outside the gene matches: 4. As DNA, the CDR3 is TGCGCCAGCAGCTTGGTTCAGGGGGGCGGCTACACCTTC. This gives the protein CASSLVQGGGYTF.

The chain recombines TRBV5-1 with TRBJ2-3; TRBD2 might be the D (5 bases). The CDR3 length is 14 residues. The V end lost 2 bases, the J end lost 3 bases, and 10 bases lay between the germline ends. Germline CDR1 is SGHRS and CDR2 is YFSETQ. CDR3 protein: CASSFKDLTDTQYF. In nucleotides, the CDR3 is TGCGCCAGCAGCTTTAAGGACTTAACAGATACGCAGTATTTT.

This clonotype appeared many times. This sequence joins TRBV6-1 and TRBJ1-5, with D maybe TRBD1 (5 bases). The V end was cut by 4 bases, the J end by 0 bases, with 10 bases between. The CDR3 sequence is 15 residues long. Germline CDR1 MNHNS, CDR2 SASEGT. The CDR3, as DNA: TGTGCCAGCAGTGGACAGCTAGATAGCAATCAGCCCCAGCATTTT. Its protein is CASSGQLDSNQPQHF.

Turning to this clonotype: This sequence may be a read error, since a much larger clone differs from it by one base. The chain uses TRBV5-6 and TRBJ2-1; 8 bases match TRBD2. Germline assignment: CDR1 SGHDT and CDR2 YYEEEE. Germline trimming cut 0 bases from V and 6 bases from J; bases unmatched to any gene: 11. The CDR3 sequence is 17 residues long. CDR3 DNA sequence: TGTGCCAGCAGCTTGGAACAAGCAGCGGGAGTTGGCAATGAGCAGTTCTTC. Translating gives CASSLEQAAGVGNEQFF.

This clonotype showed up many times. The chain is built from TRBV2 and TRBJ2-3, with TRBD2 as a possible D gene (5 bases). This CDR3 has 13 amino acids. The V gene's germline CDR1 is SNHLY and CDR2 FYNNEI. V was cut by 3 bases and J by 8 bases, with 12 bases left in between. Written as DNA, the CDR3 is TGTGCCAGCAGTGAGGCTAGTCGGGGTACGCAGTATTTT. It yields the protein CASSEASRGTQYF. The full variable domain, completed using reference TRBV2 and TRBJ2-3, is EPEVTQTPSHQVTQMGQEVILRCVPISNHLYFYWYRQILGQKVEFLVSFYNNEISEKSEIFDDQFSVERPDGSNFTLKIRSTKLEDSAMYFCASSEASRGTQYFGPGTRLTVL.

In its sample, this clonotype was seen once. The CDR3 end shows no conserved phenylalanine or tryptophan, and so a read error is likely. Because the CDR3's place on the DNA is in doubt, the DNA is left out and the CDR3 is given as listed by TCRdb. The chain links TRBV7-6 to TRBJ1-3. The CDR3 length equals 8 residues, ends included. Germline values: CDR1 SGHVS, CDR2 FNYEAQ. This CDR3 reads CASSLGSS.

The table lists this clonotype with many counts. The gene calls are TRBV7-8 and TRBJ2-5; maybe TRBD2 (5 bases). Germline-derived CDR1 and CDR2 are SGHVS and FQNEAQ. The CDR3 length is 15 residues. Trimming left V 5 bases short and J 5 bases short, with 18 bases between. The CDR3 loop is CASSPSSPRGETQYF. In DNA, the CDR3 is TGTGCCAGCAGCCCAAGTAGCCCACGCGGGGAGACCCAGTACTTC.

Comments on this clonotype: A much larger clone differs by one base, so this may be a read error. This chain links TRBV12-3 or TRBV12-4 with TRBJ2-6; D possibly corresponds to TRBD1 (5 bases). The CDR3 loop spans 19 amino acids. CDR3 sequence: CASSLEVGSTPSGANVPTF. DNA for the CDR3: TGTGCCAGCAGTTTAGAGGTGGGATCCACCCCCTCTGGGGCCAACGTCCCGACTTTC.

This clonotype has a count of ten or more. The chain couples TRBV20-1 to TRBJ2-1, with TRBD2 matching 8 bases. With 4 bases clipped from V and 4 bases from J, the junction kept 6 bases outside the gene matches. This CDR3 is built from 14 residues. Per the germline V gene, CDR1 is DFQATT and CDR2 is SNEGSKA (reference sequence). The CDR3 loop reads CSAITSGPYNEQFF. CDR3 nucleotides: TGCAGTGCTATCACTAGCGGACCTTACAATGAGCAGTTCTTC.

This clonotype turned up a few times. V and J are TRBV5-8 and TRBJ2-7; D assignment may be TRBD1 or TRBD2 (5 bases each). The CDR3 sequence is 14 residues long. The V and J ends lost 2 bases and 6 bases respectively, with 15 bases between them. Germline assignment: CDR1 SGHTS and CDR2 YDEGEE. The CDR3, as DNA: TGTGCCAGCAGCTTACCGGACACGGGGCGCGAGCAGTACTTC. Its translation is CASSLPDTGREQYF.

The chain couples TRBV20-1 to TRBJ2-5; 7 positions match TRBD2. Germline V lookup: CDR1 DFQATT, CDR2 SNEGSKA (reference sequence). This CDR3 spans 17 amino acids. V lost 5 bases and J lost 1; bases outside the gene matches: 16. The CDR3 here is CSARTAGGLRIQETQYF. Written as DNA, the CDR3 is TGCAGTGCTCGCACCGCCGGGGGGTTGAGGATCCAAGAGACCCAGTACTTC.

This clonotype was recorded at least ten times. The chain employs TRBV6-6 and TRBJ1-3; D not resolved. Germline CDR1 and CDR2: MNHNY and SVGAGI (reference sequence). V was pared by 8 bases and J by 0 bases, with 14 bases between. The CDR3 runs to 15 residues. DNA for the CDR3: TGTGCCAGCTCAGCGGCAGCCATCTCTGGAAACACCATATATTTT. Its translation: CASSAAAISGNTIYF.

This clonotype was seen at least ten times. This rearrangement joins TRBV7-8 to TRBJ2-3; either TRBD1 or TRBD2 may fit D (5 bases each). With 4 bases removed from V and 0 bases from J, the gap between germline ends came to 17 bases. Germline CDR1 is SGHVS and CDR2 is FQNEAQ. CDR3 length: 17 amino acids. This CDR3 reads CASSSPRDRLSTDTQYF. The CDR3 nucleotides read TGTGCCAGCAGCTCGCCGAGGGACCGCCTTAGCACAGATACGCAGTATTTT. The full variable domain, its missing parts supplied by reference TRBV7-8 and TRBJ2-3, is GAGVSQSPRYKVAKRGQDVALRCDPISGHVSLFWYQQALGQGPEFLTYFQNEAQLDKSGLPSDRFFAERPEGSVSTLKIQRTQQEDSAVYLCASSSPRDRLSTDTQYFGPGTRLTVL.

Concerning this clonotype itself: The conserved final phenylalanine or tryptophan is absent from the CDR3, which likely points to a read error. The chain combines TRBV12-3 or TRBV12-4 with TRBJ2-2; possibly TRBD1 or TRBD2 for D (5 bases each). The germline V and J ends were trimmed by 5 bases and 3 bases, with 7 bases remaining between them. The CDR3 covers 13 residues. The CDR3 reads CASSEGYTGELFL. The CDR3, as DNA: TGTGCCAGCAGTGAGGGGTACACCGGGGAGCTGTTTCTC.

The table lists this clonotype with many counts. The chain combines TRBV12-3 or TRBV12-4 with TRBJ1-2; D not certain. V lost 3 bases and J 10 bases, leaving 18 bases between the germline ends. This CDR3 is built from 14 residues. CDR3 amino acids: CASSFVAGSYYYTF. The CDR3 region has the DNA TGTGCCAGCAGTTTCGTCGCCGGGTCCTACTACTACACCTTC.

In this sample, this clonotype turned up many times. Since a much larger clone is just one base distant, this may be a read error. The chain joins TRBV20-1 to TRBJ2-7; D unclear. This CDR3 has 14 amino acids. Between the trimmed V and J ends, which lost 2 bases and 6 bases, there was a span of 17 bases. Germline CDR1 DFQATT, CDR2 SNEGSKA (reference sequence). The CDR3 sequence is CSARLSSLTPEQYF. CDR3 DNA sequence: TGCAGTGCTAGATTGAGTAGTCTGACCCCCGAGCAGTACTTC.